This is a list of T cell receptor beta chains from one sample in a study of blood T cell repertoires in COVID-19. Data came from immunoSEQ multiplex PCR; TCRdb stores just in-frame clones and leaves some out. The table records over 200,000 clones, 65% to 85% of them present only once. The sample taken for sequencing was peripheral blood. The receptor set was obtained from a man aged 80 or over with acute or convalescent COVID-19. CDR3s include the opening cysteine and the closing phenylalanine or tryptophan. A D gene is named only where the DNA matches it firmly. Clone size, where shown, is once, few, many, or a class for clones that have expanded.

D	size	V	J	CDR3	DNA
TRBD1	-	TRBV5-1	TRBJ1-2	CASSGQGDGYTF	TGCGCCAGCAGCGGACAGGGCGATGGCTACACCTTC
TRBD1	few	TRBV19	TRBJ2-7	CASSTPMAAGGSYEQYF	TGTGCCAGTAGTACTCCCATGGCGGCAGGGGGTAGTTACGAGCAGTACTTC
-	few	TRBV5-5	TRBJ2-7	CASSWGVAYEQYF	TGTGCCAGCAGCTGGGGGGTGGCCTACGAGCAGTACTTC
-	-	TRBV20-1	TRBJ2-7	CSAVLLHEQYF	TGCAGTGCCGTCCTACTCCACGAGCAGTACTTC
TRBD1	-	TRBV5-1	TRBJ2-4	CASSFVPGGKNIQYF	TGCGCCAGCAGTTTTGTTCCAGGGGGAAAAAACATTCAGTACTTC
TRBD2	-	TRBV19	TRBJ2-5	CASSEIAGGFQETQYF	TGTGCCAGTAGTGAGATAGCGGGGGGATTTCAAGAGACCCAGTACTTC
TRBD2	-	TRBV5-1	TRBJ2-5	CASTEAGGQETQYF	TGCGCCAGCACCGAAGCGGGGGGGCAAGAGACCCAGTACTTC
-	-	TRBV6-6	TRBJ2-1	CASSVLPGEQFF	TGTGCCAGCAGCGTCCTTCCAGGTGAGCAGTTCTTC
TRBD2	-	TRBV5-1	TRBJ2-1	CASAWTGTSGDVEQFF	TGCGCCAGCGCCTGGACCGGGACTAGCGGGGACGTTGAGCAGTTCTTC
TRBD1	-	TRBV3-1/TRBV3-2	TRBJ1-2	CASSQPDRGGYGYTF	TGTGCCAGCAGCCAACCCGACAGGGGTGGCTATGGCTACACCTTC
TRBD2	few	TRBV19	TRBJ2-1	CASSPGLATSYNEQFF	TGTGCCAGTAGTCCAGGACTAGCGACCTCCTACAATGAGCAGTTCTTC
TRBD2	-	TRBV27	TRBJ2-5	CASSPRTSGNTQYF	TGTGCCAGCAGTCCGCGGACTAGCGGGAACACCCAGTACTTC
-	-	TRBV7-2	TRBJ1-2	CASSLGGTAGYTF	TGTGCCAGCAGCTTAGGAGGCACGGCTGGCTACACCTTC
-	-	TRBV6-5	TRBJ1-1	CASSIRFEAFF	TGTGCCAGCAGTATCAGGTTTGAAGCTTTCTTT
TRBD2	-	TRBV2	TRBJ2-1	CASSGGLAGISYNEQFF	TGTGCCAGCAGTGGAGGACTAGCGGGTATCTCCTACAATGAGCAGTTCTTC
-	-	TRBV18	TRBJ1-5	CASSPTAGLGQPQHF	TGTGCCAGCTCACCGACTGCAGGGTTAGGCCAGCCCCAGCATTTT
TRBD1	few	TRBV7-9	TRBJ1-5	CASSRGQGNQPQHF	TGTGCCAGCAGCAGAGGACAGGGCAATCAGCCCCAGCATTTT
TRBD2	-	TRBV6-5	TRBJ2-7	CASSPLAGDSYEQYF	TGTGCCAGCAGTCCACTAGCGGGGGACTCCTACGAGCAGTACTTC
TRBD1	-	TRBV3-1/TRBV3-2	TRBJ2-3	CASSLQGSPTDTQYF	TGTGCCAGCAGCCTACAGGGGAGCCCCACAGATACGCAGTATTTT
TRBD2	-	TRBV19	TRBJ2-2	CASSIVAGGPNTGELFF	TGTGCCAGTAGTATAGTGGCGGGAGGGCCCAACACCGGGGAGCTGTTTTTT
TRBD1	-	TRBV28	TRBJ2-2	CASTTPGTGNTGELFF	TGTGCCAGCACCACCCCAGGGACAGGGAACACCGGGGAGCTGTTTTTT
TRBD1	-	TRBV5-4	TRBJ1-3	CASSFSLGGQGTNTIYF	TGTGCCAGCAGCTTTAGTTTGGGAGGACAGGGGACCAACACCATATATTTT
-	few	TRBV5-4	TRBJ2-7	CASSLGRGDSYEQYF	TGTGCCAGCAGCTTGGGACGGGGTGATTCCTACGAGCAGTACTTC
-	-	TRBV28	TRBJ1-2	CASRRPSYGYTF	TGTGCCAGCAGGAGACCTAGCTATGGCTACACCTTC
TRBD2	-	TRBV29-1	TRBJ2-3	CSVVLPGLAGYTQYF	TGCAGCGTTGTTCTACCGGGACTAGCGGGGTATACGCAGTATTTT
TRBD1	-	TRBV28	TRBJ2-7	CASSLQQGAGEQYF	TGTGCCAGCAGTTTACAACAGGGGGCGGGTGAGCAGTACTTC
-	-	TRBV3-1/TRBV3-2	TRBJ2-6	CASSQDYYASGANVLTF	TGTGCCAGCAGCCAGGATTACTACGCCTCTGGGGCCAACGTCCTGACTTTC
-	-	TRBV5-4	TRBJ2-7	CASSLGGGQSYEQYF	TGTGCCAGCAGCTTGGGGGGCGGACAGTCCTACGAGCAGTACTTC
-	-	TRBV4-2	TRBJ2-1	CASSQDSASPYNEQFF	TGTGCCAGCAGCCAAGATTCCGCTAGCCCATACAATGAGCAGTTCTTC
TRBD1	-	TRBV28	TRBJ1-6	CASRPEGASRSPLHF	TGTGCCAGCAGACCGGAGGGGGCTTCTCGTTCACCCCTCCACTTT
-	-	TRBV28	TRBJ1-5	CASSTQGPSNQPQHF	TGTGCCAGCAGTACCCAGGGCCCTAGCAATCAGCCCCAGCATTTT
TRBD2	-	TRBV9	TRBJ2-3	CASSVLSGGAIDTQYF	TGTGCCAGCAGCGTCCTTAGCGGGGGGGCAATAGATACGCAGTATTTT
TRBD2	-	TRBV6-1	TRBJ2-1	CASSEAGLAPYNEQFF	TGTGCCAGCAGTGAAGCGGGACTAGCGCCCTACAATGAGCAGTTCTTC
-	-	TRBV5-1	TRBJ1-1	CASGASGFEAFF	TGCGCCAGCGGGGCGTCCGGCTTTGAAGCTTTCTTT
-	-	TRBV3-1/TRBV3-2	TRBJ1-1	CASSHRDSEAFF	TGTGCCAGCAGCCACCGGGACTCTGAAGCTTTCTTT
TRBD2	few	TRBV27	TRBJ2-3	CASSFSTSGSADTQYF	TGTGCCAGCAGTTTTTCGACTAGCGGGAGCGCAGATACGCAGTATTTT
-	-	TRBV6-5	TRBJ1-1	CASSPGVMNTEAFF	TGTGCCAGCAGTCCCGGGGTAATGAACACTGAAGCTTTCTTT
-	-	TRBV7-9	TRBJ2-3	CAGGAQDTQYF	TGTGCCGGCGGGGCCCAAGACACGCAGTATTTT
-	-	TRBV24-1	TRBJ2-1	CATIGGNEQFF	TGTGCCACCATCGGGGGCAATGAGCAGTTCTTC
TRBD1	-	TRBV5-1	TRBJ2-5	CASSSTGGEETQYF	TGCGCCAGCAGCTCGACAGGGGGCGAAGAGACCCAGTACTTC
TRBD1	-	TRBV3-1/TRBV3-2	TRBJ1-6	CASSQEGGQAPLHF	TGTGCCAGCAGCCAAGAGGGGGGACAGGCACCCCTCCACTTT
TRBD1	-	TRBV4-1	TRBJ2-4	CASSQVRAGGRGIQYF	TGCGCCAGCAGCCAAGTTCGGGCAGGGGGCCGGGGCATTCAGTACTTC
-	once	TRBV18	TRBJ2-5	CASSPSGLETQYF	TGTGCCAGCTCACCATCGGGGTTGGAGACCCAGTACTTC
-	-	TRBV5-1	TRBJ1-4	CASSLALQSNEKLFF	TGCGCCAGCAGCTTGGCCTTGCAGTCTAATGAAAAACTGTTTTTT
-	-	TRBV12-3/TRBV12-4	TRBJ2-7	CASSTVSSYEQYF	TGTGCCAGCAGTACAGTGAGCTCCTACGAGCAGTACTTC